A single sample gave rise to the 10 T cell receptor beta chains below, sequenced in a study of cytomegalovirus exposure and HLA in healthy donors. 60 Vbeta and 13 Jbeta primers were used in PCR. Some clones are missing from TCRdb's copy, which holds only in-frame ones; the method was immunoSEQ multiplex PCR. The sample table includes tens of thousands of clones. Sequenced: PBMCs. These receptors were taken from a man aged 50 or older in good health and CMV-seropositive.

This chain uses TRBV9 with TRBJ2-1; 8 nucleotides line up with TRBD2. The J segment lost 0 bases and the V segment lost 4 bases, leaving 3 bases of the junction unmatched. This CDR3 spans 15 amino acids. CDR1 is SGDLS and CDR2 is YYNGEE in the germline V gene. The CDR3 protein is CASSRSGSSYNEQFF. DNA of the CDR3: TGTGCCAGCAGCCGGAGCGGGAGCTCCTACAATGAGCAGTTCTTC.

The rearrangement uses TRBV19 and TRBJ1-5; 8 positions match TRBD1. CDR3 length: 17 residues. Unmatched junction bases numbered 9, after V lost 2 bases and J lost 3 bases. Germline V gene data show CDR1 as LNHDA and CDR2 as SQIVND (reference sequence). The chain's CDR3 is CASSIRDRWGFNQPQHF. The CDR3 DNA is TGTGCCAGTAGTATAAGGGACAGGTGGGGATTCAATCAGCCCCAGCATTTT.

CDR3 sequence (DNA): TGTGCCAGCAACCCCTGGGACAGTTCCCTACCGAGTAACACTGAAGCTTTCTTT. Protein product: CASNPWDSSLPSNTEAFF. The V and J genes are TRBV7-6 and TRBJ1-1; the match to TRBD1 covers 7 bases. The junction had 19 bases not matched to a gene; V was cut back by 7 bases and J by 2 bases. The CDR3 sequence is 18 residues long. CDR1 is SGHVS and CDR2 is FNYEAQ in the germline V gene.

This sequence joins TRBV7-9 and TRBJ1-1; D not resolved. Trimming took off 8 bases at V and 10 bases at J, with 26 bases between the two ends. There are 15 residues in the CDR3. Germline V gene data show CDR1 as SEHNR and CDR2 as FQNEAQ (reference sequence). This CDR3 reads CASQRGSAERLGAFF. The CDR3 DNA follows: TGTGCCAGCCAGCGGGGAAGTGCAGAACGGTTAGGAGCTTTCTTT.

The CDR3 protein is CASSWTGAEQPQHF. CDR3 nucleotide sequence: TGCGCCAGCAGCTGGACAGGGGCAGAACAGCCCCAGCATTTT. The chain links TRBV5-1 to TRBJ1-5, with 9 nucleotides matching TRBD1. This CDR3 region has 14 residues. With 3 bases clipped from V and 7 bases from J, the junction kept 5 bases outside the gene matches. Germline V gene data show CDR1 as SGHRS and CDR2 as YFSETQ.

This chain links TRBV7-9 with TRBJ2-1; tentative D call: TRBD1 (6 bases). Trimming pared 3 bases from V and 12 bases from J, leaving 18 bases between. From germline, CDR1 is SEHNR and CDR2 FQNEAQ (reference sequence). The CDR3 is made up of 14 amino acids. The CDR3 spells CASSFSGHQGGQFF. The CDR3, as DNA: TGTGCCAGCAGCTTTTCTGGACATCAAGGGGGGCAGTTCTTC.

V gene TRBV27 combines with J gene TRBJ1-2, with TRBD1 matching over 8 bases. Trimming took 5 bases from V and 4 from J; bases not matched to a gene: 9. The CDR3 is 15 amino acids. In germline, CDR1 is MNHEY, CDR2 SMNVEV (reference sequence). CDR3 DNA: TGTGCCAGCAGTCCCGGGACAGGACCTGGCTATGGCTACACCTTC. Its translation: CASSPGTGPGYGYTF.

The chain has TRBV9 and TRBJ2-7; unclear D gene. The CDR3 spans 14 residues. V lost 4 bases and J 0 bases, leaving 11 bases between the germline ends. Germline assignment: CDR1 SGDLS and CDR2 YYNGEE. CDR3 DNA sequence: TGTGCCAGCAGCCCGACACCTTTCTCCTACGAGCAGTACTTC. It translates to CASSPTPFSYEQYF.

The chain couples TRBV15 to TRBJ2-3, with a weak D call TRBD1 (6 bases). The germline V gene encodes CDR1 LNHNV and CDR2 YYDKDF (reference sequence). The CDR3 is 17 residues long. V lost 3 bases and J lost 3, with 19 bases in between. The CDR3 DNA follows: TGTGCCACCAGCAGGCCCCCGGGTAGGGGGATAACAGATACGCAGTATTTT. Translating it yields CATSRPPGRGITDTQYF. The complete variable domain, with remaining parts taken from reference TRBV15 and TRBJ2-3, reads DAMVIQNPRYQVTQFGKPVTLSCSQTLNHNVMYWYQQKSSQAPKLLFHYYDKDFNNEADTPDNFQSRRPNTSFCFLDIRSPGLGDTAMYLCATSRPPGRGITDTQYFGPGTRLTVL.

The V call is TRBV5-1, the J call TRBJ1-1; D not resolved. V was pared by 0 bases and J by 4 bases, with 10 bases between. Germline CDR1 reads SGHRS; CDR2 reads YFSETQ. CDR3 length equals 14 residues. The CDR3 DNA reads TGCGCCAGCAGCTTGGTGGGTAGCATCACTGAAGCTTTCTTT. Amino acids: CASSLVGSITEAFF.